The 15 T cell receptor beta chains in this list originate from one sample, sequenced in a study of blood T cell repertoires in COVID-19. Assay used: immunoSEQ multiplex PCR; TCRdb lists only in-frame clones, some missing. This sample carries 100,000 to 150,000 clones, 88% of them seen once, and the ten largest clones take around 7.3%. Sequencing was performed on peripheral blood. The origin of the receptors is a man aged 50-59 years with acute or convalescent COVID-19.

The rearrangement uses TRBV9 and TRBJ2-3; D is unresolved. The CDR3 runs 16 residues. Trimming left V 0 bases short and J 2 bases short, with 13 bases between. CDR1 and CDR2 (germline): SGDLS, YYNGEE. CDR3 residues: CASSVGSQSLTDTQYF. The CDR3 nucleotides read TGTGCCAGCAGCGTAGGCTCACAGAGCCTCACAGATACGCAGTATTTT.

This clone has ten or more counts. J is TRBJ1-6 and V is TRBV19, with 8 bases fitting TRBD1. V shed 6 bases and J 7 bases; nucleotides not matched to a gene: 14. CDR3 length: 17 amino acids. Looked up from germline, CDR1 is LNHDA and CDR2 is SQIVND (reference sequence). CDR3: CASRKRQDRAGNSPLHF. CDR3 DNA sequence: TGTGCCAGTAGGAAAAGACAGGACAGGGCTGGGAATTCACCCCTCCACTTT.

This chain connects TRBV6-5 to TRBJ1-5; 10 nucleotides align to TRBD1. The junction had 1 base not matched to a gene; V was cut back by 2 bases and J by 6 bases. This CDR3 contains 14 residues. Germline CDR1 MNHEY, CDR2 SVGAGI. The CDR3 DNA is TGTGCCAGCAGTTACGGACAGGGGGGTCAGCCCCAGCATTTT. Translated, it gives CASSYGQGGQPQHF.

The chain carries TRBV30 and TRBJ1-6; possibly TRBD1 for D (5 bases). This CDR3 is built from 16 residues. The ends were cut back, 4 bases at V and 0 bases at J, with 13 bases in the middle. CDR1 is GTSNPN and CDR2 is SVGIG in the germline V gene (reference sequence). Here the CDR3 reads CAWKFREVSYNSPLHF. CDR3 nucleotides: TGTGCCTGGAAGTTCAGGGAGGTCTCCTATAATTCACCCCTCCACTTT.

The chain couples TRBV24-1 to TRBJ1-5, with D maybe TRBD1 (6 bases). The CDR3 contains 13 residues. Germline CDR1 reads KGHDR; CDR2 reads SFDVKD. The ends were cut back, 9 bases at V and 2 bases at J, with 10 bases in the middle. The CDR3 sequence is CATAAGGNQPQHF. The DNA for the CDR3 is TGTGCCACCGCCGCAGGGGGCAATCAGCCCCAGCATTTT.

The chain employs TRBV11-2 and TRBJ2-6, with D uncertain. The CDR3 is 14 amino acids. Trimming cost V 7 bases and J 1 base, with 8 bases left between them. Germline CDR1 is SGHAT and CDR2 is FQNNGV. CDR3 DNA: TGTGCCAGCAAATTGGCTTCTGGGGCCAACGTCCTGACTTTC. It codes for CASKLASGANVLTF.

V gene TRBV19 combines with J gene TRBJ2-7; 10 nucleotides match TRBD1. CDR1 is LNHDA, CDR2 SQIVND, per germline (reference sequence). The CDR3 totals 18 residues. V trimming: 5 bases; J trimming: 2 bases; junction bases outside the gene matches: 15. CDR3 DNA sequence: TGTGCCAGTAGTGTACAAACCGTGGGACAGGGGCCAACCTACGAGCAGTACTTC. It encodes CASSVQTVGQGPTYEQYF. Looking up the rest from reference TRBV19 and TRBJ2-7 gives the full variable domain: DGGITQSPKYLFRKEGQNVTLSCEQNLNHDAMYWYRQDPGQGLRLIYYSQIVNDFQKGDIAEGYSVSREKKESFPLTVTSAQKNPTAFYLCASSVQTVGQGPTYEQYFGPGTRLTVT.

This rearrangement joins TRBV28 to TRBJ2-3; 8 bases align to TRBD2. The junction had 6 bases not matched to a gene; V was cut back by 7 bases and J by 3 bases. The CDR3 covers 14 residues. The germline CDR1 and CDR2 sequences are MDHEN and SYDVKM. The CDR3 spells CASNPSGSTDTQYF. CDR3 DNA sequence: TGTGCCAGCAACCCAAGCGGGAGTACAGATACGCAGTATTTT.

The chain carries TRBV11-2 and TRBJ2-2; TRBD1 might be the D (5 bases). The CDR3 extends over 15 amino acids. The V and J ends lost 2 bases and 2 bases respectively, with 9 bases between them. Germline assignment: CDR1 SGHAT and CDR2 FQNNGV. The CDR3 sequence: CASSLIQVNTGELFF. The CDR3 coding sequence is TGTGCCAGCAGCTTAATACAGGTCAACACCGGGGAGCTGTTTTTT.

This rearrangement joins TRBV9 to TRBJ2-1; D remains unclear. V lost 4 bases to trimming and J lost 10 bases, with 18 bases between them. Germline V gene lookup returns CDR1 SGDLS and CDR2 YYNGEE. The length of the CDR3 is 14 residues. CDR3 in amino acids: CASSTEESSREQFF. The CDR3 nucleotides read TGTGCCAGCAGCACCGAGGAGTCTTCCCGAGAGCAGTTCTTC.

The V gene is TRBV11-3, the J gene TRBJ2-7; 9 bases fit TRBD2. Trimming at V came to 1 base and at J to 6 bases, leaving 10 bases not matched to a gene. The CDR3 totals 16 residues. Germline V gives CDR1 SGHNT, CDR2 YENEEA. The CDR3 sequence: CASSLVSLAGPSEQYF. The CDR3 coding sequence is TGTGCCAGCAGCTTAGTGTCGCTAGCGGGGCCCAGCGAGCAGTACTTC.

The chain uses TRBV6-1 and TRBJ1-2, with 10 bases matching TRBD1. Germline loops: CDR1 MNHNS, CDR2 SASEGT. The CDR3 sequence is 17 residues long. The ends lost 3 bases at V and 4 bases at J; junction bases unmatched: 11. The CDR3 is CASSERAGQGFGYGYTF. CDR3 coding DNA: TGTGCCAGCAGTGAGCGTGCGGGACAGGGGTTCGGCTATGGCTACACCTTC.

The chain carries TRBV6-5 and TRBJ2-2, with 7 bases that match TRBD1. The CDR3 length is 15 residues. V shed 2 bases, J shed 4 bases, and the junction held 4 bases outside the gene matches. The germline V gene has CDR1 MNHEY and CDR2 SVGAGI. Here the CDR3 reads CASSYVPGGTGELFF. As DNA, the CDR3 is TGTGCCAGCAGTTACGTTCCAGGGGGCACCGGGGAGCTGTTTTTT.

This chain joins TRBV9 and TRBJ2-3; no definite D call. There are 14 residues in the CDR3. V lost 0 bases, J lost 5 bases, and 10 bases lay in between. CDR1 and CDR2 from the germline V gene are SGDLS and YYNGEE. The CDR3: CASSVVPRGDTQYF. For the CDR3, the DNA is TGTGCCAGCAGCGTAGTGCCCCGAGGAGATACGCAGTATTTT.

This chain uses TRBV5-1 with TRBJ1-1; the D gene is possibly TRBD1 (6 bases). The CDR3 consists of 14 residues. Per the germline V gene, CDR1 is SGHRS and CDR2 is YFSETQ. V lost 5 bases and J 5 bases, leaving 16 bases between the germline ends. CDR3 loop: CASRGLGGGTEAFF. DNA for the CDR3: TGCGCCAGCAGAGGCTTGGGAGGGGGTACTGAAGCTTTCTTT. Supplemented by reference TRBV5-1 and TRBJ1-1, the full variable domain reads KAGVTQTPRYLIKTRGQQVTLSCSPISGHRSVSWYQQTPGQGLQFLFEYFSETQRNKGNFPGRFSGRQFSNSRSEMNVSTLELGDSALYLCASRGLGGGTEAFFGQGTRLTVV.